The 15 T cell receptor beta chains given below trace back to one sample, sequenced in a study of blood T cell repertoires in COVID-19. The data were produced by immunoSEQ multiplex PCR, yet TCRdb's version contains in-frame clones alone and is incomplete. Among 55,000 to 60,000 clones listed, about 83% were seen once. Source material: peripheral blood. These receptor sequences come from a man aged 40-49 years with active COVID-19.

The chain couples TRBV9 to TRBJ2-7; D might be TRBD1 (6 bases). CDR1 and CDR2 from the germline V gene are SGDLS and YYNGEE. The V gene lost 4 bases and the J gene lost 0 bases, with 14 bases spanning the gap. There are 15 residues in the CDR3. The CDR3 region is CASSFTPTGSYEQYF. Here the CDR3 DNA reads TGTGCCAGCAGCTTTACCCCGACAGGCTCCTACGAGCAGTACTTC.

The chain uses TRBV23-1 and TRBJ1-5; TRBD1 matches at 7 bases. TRBV23-1 is marked as an open reading frame, function uncertain. V shed 1 base and J 9 bases; nucleotides not matched to a gene: 9. The CDR3 sequence is 15 residues long. CDR3 region: CASSQCFTGDRPQHF. In DNA, the CDR3 is TGCGCCAGCAGTCAATGCTTCACAGGGGATAGGCCCCAGCATTTT.

The chain employs TRBV10-3 and TRBJ2-5; a weak D match, TRBD1 (5 bases). Germline CDR1 ENHRY, CDR2 SYGVKD. V was trimmed by 3 bases and J by 5 bases, leaving 10 bases between them. This CDR3 spans 13 amino acids. As DNA, the CDR3 is TGTGCCATCAGTGACAAGGGGATCGAGACCCAGTACTTC. It translates to CAISDKGIETQYF.

The chain uses TRBV25-1 and TRBJ2-7; D unclear. The CDR3 has 12 amino acids. From germline, CDR1 is MGHDK and CDR2 SYGVNS. V lost 5 bases to trimming and J lost 5 bases, with 10 bases between them. The CDR3 region has the DNA TGTGCCAGCAGTCTAACCCCCCACGAGCAGTACTTC. Protein sequence: CASSLTPHEQYF.

The chain couples TRBV7-9 to TRBJ1-2; TRBD1 might be the D (5 bases). Germline V gene sequence: CDR1 SEHNR, CDR2 FQNEAQ (reference sequence). The length of the CDR3 is 15 residues. Trimming took off 1 base at V and 1 base at J, with 10 bases between the two ends. The CDR3 region is CASSLGQTVNYGYTF. Here the CDR3 DNA reads TGTGCCAGCAGCTTAGGACAGACCGTTAACTATGGCTACACCTTC.

The CDR3: CASSEARRVTEAFF. The CDR3 bases are TGTGCCAGCAGTGAAGCGAGGAGGGTAACTGAAGCTTTCTTT. The chain is built from TRBV2 and TRBJ1-1, with D hard to call. This CDR3 spans 14 amino acids. From germline, CDR1 is SNHLY and CDR2 FYNNEI. V gave up 0 bases and J gave up 5 bases, with 10 bases separating them.

Only a few counts were recorded for this clone. The V call is TRBV24-1, the J call TRBJ1-2; TRBD1 is a possible D gene (5 bases). Deletions cut 4 bases from V and 5 bases from J, with 10 bases between. Germline loops: CDR1 KGHDR, CDR2 SFDVKD. The CDR3 extends over 13 amino acids. CDR3 in DNA: TGTGCCACCAGTGACCCGGACACATATGGCTACACCTTC. Translation gives CATSDPDTYGYTF.

The chain recombines TRBV28 with TRBJ1-4, with TRBD1 identical over 8 bases. CDR1 MDHEN and CDR2 SYDVKM come from the germline V gene. Trimming took 2 bases from V and 4 from J; bases not matched to a gene: 9. This CDR3 is built from 17 residues. CDR3 in amino acids: CASSLRGGTGFNEKLFF. CDR3 nucleotide sequence: TGTGCCAGCAGTTTACGGGGAGGGACAGGCTTTAATGAAAAACTGTTTTTT. The full variable domain, its missing parts supplied by reference TRBV28 and TRBJ1-4, is DVKVTQSSRYLVKRTGEKVFLECVQDMDHENMFWYRQDPGLGLRLIYFSYDVKMKEKGDIPEGYSVSREKKERFSLILESASTNQTSMYLCASSLRGGTGFNEKLFFGSGTQLSVL.

This clone was observed a single time. The J gene is TRBJ2-1, the V gene TRBV5-1; maybe TRBD2 (5 bases). The CDR3 has 15 residues. V was cut by 4 bases and J by 8 bases, with 19 bases left in between. Germline V gene sequence: CDR1 SGHRS, CDR2 YFSETQ. The CDR3 region is CASSPGNVQDDEQFF. Written as DNA, the CDR3 is TGCGCCAGCAGCCCGGGGAACGTCCAGGATGATGAGCAGTTCTTC.

The chain combines TRBV28 with TRBJ1-1; 7 bases agree with TRBD1. Per germline, CDR1 MDHEN and CDR2 SYDVKM. This CDR3 spans 16 amino acids. The V segment lost 6 bases and the J segment 1 base; nucleotides outside the gene matches: 11. The CDR3 is CASRPYRGTRNTEAFF. The CDR3 DNA reads TGTGCCAGCAGGCCCTACAGGGGAACCCGGAACACTGAAGCTTTCTTT.

The chain joins TRBV11-2 to TRBJ1-1; D remains unclear. V dropped 0 bases and J dropped 4 bases, with 15 bases sitting between them. The CDR3 runs to 16 residues. CDR1 and CDR2 from the germline V gene are SGHAT and FQNNGV. The CDR3 loop reads CASSLDRGFPSTEAFF. The CDR3 nucleotides are TGTGCCAGCAGCTTAGATCGCGGATTCCCCAGCACTGAAGCTTTCTTT.

This rearrangement joins TRBV5-1 to TRBJ2-7; 7 bases fit TRBD1. V was clipped by 4 bases and J by 3 bases; unmatched bases: 10. This CDR3 region has 15 residues. CDR1 is SGHRS, CDR2 YFSETQ, per germline. The CDR3 reads CASSPDRARGYEQYF. The CDR3 region has the DNA TGCGCCAGCAGCCCAGACAGGGCCCGGGGCTACGAGCAGTACTTC.

This clone was seen a handful of times. J is TRBJ1-5 and V is TRBV2, with D perhaps matching TRBD1 (5 bases). Germline-derived CDR1 and CDR2 are SNHLY and FYNNEI. This CDR3 comprises 15 residues. The V gene lost 0 bases and the J gene lost 7 bases, with 13 bases spanning the gap. CDR3 coding DNA: TGTGCCAGCAGTGAAGCTCGGGGGACGGGGCAGCCCCAGCATTTT. Protein product: CASSEARGTGQPQHF.

The chain is built from TRBV30 and TRBJ1-1; 9 positions match TRBD1. J lost 1 base, V lost 4 bases, and 1 base had no gene match. The CDR3 is made up of 13 amino acids. CDR1 GTSNPN and CDR2 SVGIG come from the germline V gene (reference sequence). CDR3 in amino acids: CAWKTGGNTEAFF. The CDR3 coding sequence is TGTGCCTGGAAGACAGGGGGGAACACTGAAGCTTTCTTT.

The count of this clone is one. The rearrangement uses TRBV5-1 and TRBJ2-3; the match to TRBD1 covers 7 bases. J lost 3 bases, V lost 8 bases, and 12 bases had no gene match. Germline values: CDR1 SGHRS, CDR2 YFSETQ. The CDR3 runs to 15 residues. The CDR3 nucleotides read TGCGCCAGTAGCCCACAGGGGCGGGTAACAGATACGCAGTATTTT. This translates into CASSPQGRVTDTQYF.